The 10 T cell receptor beta chains given below trace back to one sample, sequenced in a study of T-cell memory formation after mild COVID-19. TCRdb called the 5' RACE reads again in MiXCR, with one record for every CDR3 protein. The sample yields 300,000 to 350,000 distinct CDR3 sequences, more than 13% seen once. The source material was PBMCs or a T cell subset sorted from them (not recorded which). Receptor source: a man aged 18 to 30 who had mild COVID-19 (a few samples of this study predate the infection). Cell type and time point are not known.

This clonotype was counted only a few times. The V gene is TRBV7-2, the J gene TRBJ2-7; D gene uncertain. The CDR3 runs to 14 residues. V was clipped by 4 bases and J by 6 bases, with 16 bases between them. CDR1 is SGHTA, CDR2 FQGNSA, per germline. CDR3 nucleotides: TGTGCCAGCAGCTCTAAATGGGGAACTCCCGAGCAGTACGTC. Translation: CASSSKWGTPEQYV.

This clonotype was recorded only once. The chain carries TRBV12-3 or TRBV12-4 and TRBJ2-2; no firm D call. Trimming removed 5 bases at V and 0 bases at J, with 10 bases between. This CDR3 region has 15 residues. The CDR3 DNA follows: TGTGCCAGCAGTGGCGGATACTCGAACACCGGGGAGCTGTTTTTT. This gives the protein CASSGGYSNTGELFF.

The CDR3 DNA follows: TGTGCCAGCAGTGATTTTTCCGGGGGCACCTACGAGCAGTACTTC. Its protein is CASSDFSGGTYEQYF. This chain uses TRBV25-1 with TRBJ2-7, with D perhaps assigned TRBD1 or TRBD2 (6 bases each). The V end lost 3 bases, the J end lost 2 bases, and 14 bases lay between the germline ends. This CDR3 has 15 amino acids. Germline V CDR1 and CDR2: MGHDK, SYGVNS.

The table lists this clonotype with a few counts. The chain uses TRBV5-4 and TRBJ1-5; D is unclear. Germline CDR1 reads SGHNT; CDR2 reads YYREEE (reference sequence). V shed 4 bases and J shed 2 bases, with 10 bases lying between them. This CDR3 contains 14 residues. CDR3 bases: TGTGCCAGCAGCAGAGACGGAGGCAATCAGCCCCAGCATTTT. Translated: CASSRDGGNQPQHF.

This clonotype came up many times. The J gene is TRBJ2-5, the V gene TRBV7-2, with 13 bases lining up with TRBD2. Germline loops: CDR1 SGHTA, CDR2 FQGNSA. The V segment lost 4 bases and the J segment 7 bases; nucleotides outside the gene matches: 6. This CDR3 has 15 amino acids. The CDR3 nucleotides read TGTGCCAGCAGCTGGACTAGCGGGGGCCCAGGGACCCAGTACTTC. Protein sequence: CASSWTSGGPGTQYF.

The chain joins TRBV5-5 to TRBJ2-3, with D perhaps TRBD2 (5 bases). Trimming pared 0 bases from V and 2 bases from J, leaving 10 bases between. The CDR3 has 15 residues. The germline V gene encodes CDR1 SGHKS and CDR2 YYEKEE (reference sequence). The CDR3 protein is CASSLDPGSTDTQYF. The CDR3 DNA reads as TGTGCCAGCAGCTTGGACCCGGGGTCCACAGATACGCAGTATTTT.

The chain employs TRBV29-1 and TRBJ2-3; 7 positions agree with TRBD2. There are 15 residues in the CDR3. Germline values: CDR1 SQVTM, CDR2 ANQGSEA. With V trimmed by 2 bases and J by 0 bases, 5 bases remained unmatched. The chain's CDR3 is CSVEQSGASTDTQYF. The CDR3 DNA reads TGCAGCGTTGAACAAAGCGGGGCTAGCACAGATACGCAGTATTTT.

This clonotype was counted only a few times. This chain links TRBV20-1 with TRBJ2-1; D is perhaps TRBD1 (6 bases). The CDR3 length is 13 residues. Germline assignment: CDR1 DFQATT and CDR2 SNEGSKA (reference sequence). V was pared by 6 bases and J by 8 bases, with 17 bases between. The CDR3 bases are TGCAGTGCACCTCAGGACAGTCGGCATGAGCAGTTCTTC. Protein: CSAPQDSRHEQFF.

The V and J genes are TRBV6-1 and TRBJ1-1; D gene ambiguous. Trimming cost V 4 bases and J 2 bases, with 8 bases left between them. The CDR3 covers 13 residues. Germline V lookup: CDR1 MNHNS, CDR2 SASEGT. The CDR3 DNA reads as TGTGCCAGCAGTGGGGAAATTAACACTGAAGCTTTCTTT. It is translated as CASSGEINTEAFF.

This clonotype was counted only a few times. The chain combines TRBV11-2 with TRBJ2-1, with TRBD1 identical over 7 bases. V was pared by 4 bases and J by 0 bases, with 9 bases of the junction left unmatched. The V gene's germline CDR1 is SGHAT and CDR2 FQNNGV. The CDR3 is 17 residues long. The CDR3 protein is CASSSTGTISSYNEQFF. The CDR3 nucleotides read TGTGCCAGCAGCTCGACAGGGACCATTAGCTCCTACAATGAGCAGTTCTTC.